The 26 T cell receptor beta chains below were found in one sample sequenced in a study of blood T cell repertoires in COVID-19. Method: immunoSEQ multiplex PCR; TCRdb's copy keeps in-frame clones and lacks some. The sample consists of under 200,000 clones, about 86% of them appearing once. Material: peripheral blood. Source of these receptors: a woman in her 70s with acute or convalescent COVID-19.

Here the CDR3 DNA reads TGTGCTAGTGGTTCCCCCAACGGAGTGAACACTGAAGCTTTCTTT. This sequence encodes CASGSPNGVNTEAFF. This chain links TRBV12-5 with TRBJ1-1; D unresolved. The germline gives CDR1 LGHNT, CDR2 FRNRAP. The CDR3 extends over 15 amino acids. Trimming cost V 4 bases and J 0 bases, with 12 bases left between them.

The chain links TRBV5-6 to TRBJ1-2, with D unresolved. CDR1 and CDR2 (germline): SGHDT, YYEEEE. The CDR3 contains 13 residues. V lost 0 bases and J 5 bases, leaving 8 bases between the germline ends. CDR3 loop: CASSLGSGYGYTF. As DNA, the CDR3 is TGTGCCAGCAGCTTGGGGTCCGGGTATGGCTACACCTTC.

The chain has TRBV19 and TRBJ1-6; a possible D gene is TRBD1 (6 bases). V was clipped by 2 bases and J by 10 bases, with 9 bases between them. The germline V gene has CDR1 LNHDA and CDR2 SQIVND (reference sequence). The CDR3 covers 13 residues. CDR3: CASSIQGNSPLHF. The DNA of the CDR3 is TGTGCCAGTAGTATACAGGGGAACTCACCCCTCCACTTT.

CDR3 sequence reads: CASSELRTSPGAQYF. The CDR3 DNA reads TGTGCCAGCAGTGAACTTAGGACTAGCCCTGGGGCCCAGTACTTC. J is TRBJ2-5 and V is TRBV6-1, with 8 positions matching TRBD2. With 2 bases clipped from V and 9 bases from J, the junction kept 11 bases outside the gene matches. The CDR3 has 15 amino acids. From germline, CDR1 is MNHNS and CDR2 SASEGT.

The chain uses TRBV3-1 (or the pseudogene TRBV3-2) and TRBJ2-7, with D tentatively TRBD1 (6 bases). V was shortened by 1 base and J by 0 bases, with 13 bases between the two germline ends. Germline values: CDR1 LGHDT, CDR2 YNNKEL (reference sequence). The CDR3 is made up of 16 amino acids. DNA for the CDR3: TGTGCCAGCAGCCAAGGGGTGGAGGACAGCTCCTACGAGCAGTACTTC. Its protein is CASSQGVEDSSYEQYF.

This clone was detected once. CDR3 residues: CASSFGTAGTNEKLFF. The CDR3 DNA follows: TGTGCCAGCAGCTTCGGGACAGCGGGCACTAATGAAAAACTGTTTTTT. The genes are TRBV7-9 and TRBJ1-4; 7 nucleotides agree with TRBD1. The length of the CDR3 is 16 residues. V shed 3 bases, J shed 2 bases, and the junction held 6 bases outside the gene matches. Germline V gives CDR1 SEHNR, CDR2 FQNEAQ (reference sequence). The full variable domain, its missing parts supplied by reference TRBV7-9 and TRBJ1-4, is DTGVSQNPRHKITKRGQNVTFRCDPISEHNRLYWYRQTLGQGPEFLTYFQNEAQLEKSRLLSDRFSAERPKGSFSTLEIQRTEQGDSAMYLCASSFGTAGTNEKLFFGSGTQLSVL.

In DNA form, the CDR3 reads TGTGCCAGCAGCTTGGCCGGGGAGAACACTGAAGCTTTCTTT. Its protein product is CASSLAGENTEAFF. V is TRBV5-5 and J is TRBJ1-1; D ambiguous. Germline values: CDR1 SGHKS, CDR2 YYEKEE (reference sequence). The CDR3 extends over 14 amino acids. V lost 0 bases and J lost 1, with 7 bases in between. Filled out from reference TRBV5-5 and TRBJ1-1, the complete variable domain reads DAGVTQSPTHLIKTRGQQVTLRCSPISGHKSVSWYQQVLGQGPQFIFQYYEKEERGRGNFPDRFSARQFPNYSSELNVNALLLGDSALYLCASSLAGENTEAFFGQGTRLTVV.

The sample holds one count of this clone. J is TRBJ1-2 and V is TRBV5-1, with TRBD1 identical over 11 bases. V was pared by 2 bases and J by 8 bases, with 5 bases of the junction left unmatched. CDR3 size: 14 residues. The germline V gene has CDR1 SGHRS and CDR2 YFSETQ. This chain's CDR3 is CASSLRTGGEGYTF. The CDR3 nucleotides read TGCGCCAGCAGCTTACGGACAGGGGGCGAGGGCTACACCTTC.

The V gene is TRBV9, the J gene TRBJ2-2; 9 bases are a match to TRBD2. CDR3 length: 16 residues. Trimming removed 4 bases from V and 6 bases from J; junction bases left unmatched: 10. Germline V gene data show CDR1 as SGDLS and CDR2 as YYNGEE. CDR3: CASSLTAREGPGELFF. CDR3 DNA: TGTGCCAGCAGCCTCACGGCGCGGGAGGGCCCCGGGGAGCTGTTTTTT.

This clone was observed a handful of times. CDR3 residues: CASSPGRGSTMNTEAFF. As DNA, the CDR3 is TGTGCCAGCAGCCCGGGGAGGGGTAGTACCATGAACACTGAAGCTTTCTTT. V gene TRBV4-2 combines with J gene TRBJ1-1; perhaps TRBD1 as D (5 bases). CDR1 is LGHNA and CDR2 is YNFKEQ in the germline V gene. V was pared by 4 bases and J by 0 bases, with 18 bases between. The length of the CDR3 is 17 residues.

The V and J genes are TRBV27 and TRBJ2-3; TRBD2 matches at 12 bases. The CDR3 spans 15 residues. The junction had 4 bases not matched to a gene; V was cut back by 6 bases and J by 3 bases. Germline V lookup: CDR1 MNHEY, CDR2 SMNVEV (reference sequence). CDR3 protein: CASSRTSGATDTQYF. DNA for the CDR3: TGTGCCAGCAGCAGGACTAGCGGGGCAACAGATACGCAGTATTTT.

CDR3 protein: CASSLSLPGFGYTF. The CDR3 DNA reads TGTGCCAGCAGCTTAAGTCTGCCGGGGTTTGGCTACACCTTC. The chain employs TRBV7-9 and TRBJ1-2; no firm D call. Germline V gene lookup returns CDR1 SEHNR and CDR2 FQNEAQ (reference sequence). Trimming stripped 2 bases from V and 7 bases from J, with 14 bases between. The CDR3 runs to 14 residues.

This clone was detected once. The gene calls are TRBV5-1 and TRBJ1-1; a weak D match, TRBD1 (5 bases). V was pared by 0 bases and J by 9 bases, with 6 bases between. Germline CDR1 and CDR2: SGHRS and YFSETQ. The CDR3 loop spans 11 amino acids. CDR3 amino acids: CASSLGTKAFF. The CDR3 nucleotides read TGCGCCAGCAGCTTGGGGACAAAAGCTTTCTTT. Drawing the rest from reference TRBV5-1 and TRBJ1-1, the complete variable domain is KAGVTQTPRYLIKTRGQQVTLSCSPISGHRSVSWYQQTPGQGLQFLFEYFSETQRNKGNFPGRFSGRQFSNSRSEMNVSTLELGDSALYLCASSLGTKAFFGQGTRLTVV.

This clone turned up a few times. The chain carries TRBV9 and TRBJ1-3; perhaps TRBD1 as D (6 bases). The CDR3 runs 15 residues. With 3 bases removed from V and 3 bases from J, the gap between germline ends came to 13 bases. The V gene's germline CDR1 is SGDLS and CDR2 YYNGEE. The CDR3 here is CASSEGGRGGNTIYF. CDR3 coding DNA: TGTGCCAGCAGCGAGGGTGGCAGGGGTGGAAACACCATATATTTT.

This sequence joins TRBV2 and TRBJ2-7; weak D call: TRBD2 (7 bases). The CDR3 sequence is 17 residues long. V was clipped by 4 bases and J by 3 bases, with 22 bases between them. Germline-derived CDR1 and CDR2 are SNHLY and FYNNEI. The CDR3, as DNA: TGTGCCAGCAGTGGCGGGGGCAGCCAATTCCGCTTCTACGAGCAGTACTTC. Its translation: CASSGGGSQFRFYEQYF.

This chain links TRBV5-6 with TRBJ2-5; TRBD2 matches at 8 bases. Germline CDR1 and CDR2: SGHDT and YYEEEE. The CDR3 is made up of 16 amino acids. V shed 0 bases and J 5 bases; nucleotides not matched to a gene: 9. The CDR3 loop reads CASSLGPPGGRETQYF. CDR3 sequence (DNA): TGTGCCAGCAGCTTGGGCCCCCCGGGAGGGCGGGAGACCCAGTACTTC.

The chain has TRBV5-1 and TRBJ1-5, with 10 nucleotides matching TRBD1. CDR1 is SGHRS and CDR2 is YFSETQ in the germline V gene. The length of the CDR3 is 14 residues. Trimming took 4 bases from V and 7 from J; bases not matched to a gene: 5. The CDR3 DNA reads as TGCGCCAGCAGCCTAGGGACAGGGGAGCAGCCCCAGCATTTT. Protein: CASSLGTGEQPQHF.

The V gene is TRBV7-9, the J gene TRBJ2-3, with 12 bases aligning to TRBD2. This CDR3 contains 15 residues. Trimming cost V 5 bases and J 10 bases; bases outside gene matches: 10. Per the germline V gene, CDR1 is SEHNR and CDR2 is FQNEAQ (reference sequence). In DNA form, the CDR3 reads TGTGCCAGCAGCCATTCAGGACTAGCGGGGTTGGCGCAGTATTTT. Protein sequence: CASSHSGLAGLAQYF. The variable domain in full, with the rest retrieved from reference TRBV7-9 and TRBJ2-3, is DTGVSQNPRHKITKRGQNVTFRCDPISEHNRLYWYRQTLGQGPEFLTYFQNEAQLEKSRLLSDRFSAERPKGSFSTLEIQRTEQGDSAMYLCASSHSGLAGLAQYFGPGTRLTVL.

This chain uses TRBV18 with TRBJ1-6, with 7 bases that match TRBD1. Trimming removed 6 bases from V and 9 bases from J; junction bases left unmatched: 20. The CDR3 length is 18 residues. Germline V gene data show CDR1 as KGHSH and CDR2 as LQKENI. CDR3: CASSPYPPSGQAGSPLHF. The CDR3 nucleotides read TGTGCCAGCTCCCCCTACCCCCCATCAGGACAGGCGGGTTCACCCCTCCACTTT. The whole variable domain, remainder taken from reference TRBV18 and TRBJ1-6, is NAGVMQNPRHLVRRRGQEARLRCSPMKGHSHVYWYRQLPEEGLKFMVYLQKENIIDESGMPKERFSAEFPKEGPSILRIQQVVRGDSAAYFCASSPYPPSGQAGSPLHFGNGTRLTVT.

The genes are TRBV5-8 and TRBJ2-1; the match to TRBD2 covers 13 bases. The junction had 7 bases not matched to a gene; V was cut back by 4 bases and J by 9 bases. Germline values: CDR1 SGHTS, CDR2 YDEGEE. There are 15 residues in the CDR3. The CDR3 reads CASSVLAGGPFEQFF. The CDR3 region has the DNA TGTGCCAGCAGCGTACTAGCGGGAGGGCCTTTTGAGCAGTTCTTC.

This chain links TRBV7-2 with TRBJ1-5, with 7 nucleotides matching TRBD1. Unmatched junction bases numbered 3, after V lost 4 bases and J lost 3 bases. This CDR3 region has 14 residues. Germline V gene sequence: CDR1 SGHTA, CDR2 FQGNSA. The CDR3 spells CASSSGQPNQPQHF. Written as DNA, the CDR3 is TGTGCCAGCAGCTCGGGACAGCCCAATCAGCCCCAGCATTTT.

This clone came up a few times. The chain recombines TRBV30 with TRBJ1-1; 9 positions match TRBD1. CDR3 length: 13 residues. In germline, CDR1 is GTSNPN, CDR2 SVGIG (reference sequence). The ends lost 3 bases at V and 5 bases at J; junction bases unmatched: 4. CDR3 protein: CAWRRTGVTEAFF. Written as DNA, the CDR3 is TGTGCCTGGAGAAGGACAGGGGTAACTGAAGCTTTCTTT.

This clone is a singleton in its sample. This chain joins TRBV30 and TRBJ2-5; a possible D gene is TRBD2 (5 bases). The length of the CDR3 is 13 residues. Germline V lookup: CDR1 GTSNPN, CDR2 SVGIG (reference sequence). V was trimmed by 0 bases and J by 4 bases, leaving 9 bases between them. CDR3 region: CAWSVGLAETQYF. CDR3 coding DNA: TGTGCCTGGAGTGTAGGGCTAGCAGAGACCCAGTACTTC.

The chain couples TRBV12-3 or TRBV12-4 to TRBJ1-1; maybe TRBD1 (6 bases). V lost 1 base and J 10 bases, leaving 10 bases between the germline ends. CDR3 length equals 12 residues. This chain's CDR3 is CASSLDRVGAFF. The CDR3 region has the DNA TGTGCCAGCAGTTTAGACAGGGTTGGAGCTTTCTTT.

CDR3 region: CATSDSAPGLVPLEQFF. In nucleotides, the CDR3 is TGTGCCACCAGTGATAGTGCTCCGGGACTAGTTCCTCTTGAGCAGTTCTTC. The chain couples TRBV24-1 to TRBJ2-1, with TRBD2 matching 8 bases. The CDR3 spans 17 residues. CDR1 KGHDR and CDR2 SFDVKD come from the germline V gene. After removal of 3 bases from V and 9 bases from J, the junction contained 15 bases not matched to a gene.

The chain carries TRBV6-2 or TRBV6-3 and TRBJ2-7, with D tentatively TRBD2 (7 bases). The germline CDR1 and CDR2 sequences are MNHEY and SVGEGT. V was shortened by 5 bases and J by 4 bases, with 18 bases between the two germline ends. This CDR3 is 15 amino acids long. This chain's CDR3 is CASSPRGRGTYEQYF. In DNA form, the CDR3 reads TGTGCCAGCAGTCCCCGAGGGAGGGGGACTTACGAGCAGTACTTC.